Reported below is one T cell receptor beta chain. Its antigen remains unknown. This table comes from immunoSEQ multiplex PCR, and its TCRdb copy is limited to in-frame clones, with some not included. The table includes approximately 34,000 clones, 84% detected once. This CDR3 comprises 16 residues. With 2 bases clipped from V and 2 bases from J, the junction kept 8 bases outside the gene matches. Per the germline V gene, CDR1 is SGHDN and CDR2 is FVKESK. The data derive from a study of monozygotic twins with cystic fibrosis. Findings of the study overall: Clonality was generally low (median roughly 0.0095), higher in the most severe patients. Monozygotic CF twins shared more identical nucleotide clonotypes than unrelated patients.

The source material was blood. This TCR was recovered from a girl aged 2 to 9 with cystic fibrosis. J is TRBJ1-1 and V is TRBV14; 7 nucleotides agree with TRBD1. The CDR3 bases are TGTGCCAGCAGCCAATCCCTCAACAGGGGTAACACTGAAGCTTTCTTT. Translating it yields CASSQSLNRGNTEAFF.